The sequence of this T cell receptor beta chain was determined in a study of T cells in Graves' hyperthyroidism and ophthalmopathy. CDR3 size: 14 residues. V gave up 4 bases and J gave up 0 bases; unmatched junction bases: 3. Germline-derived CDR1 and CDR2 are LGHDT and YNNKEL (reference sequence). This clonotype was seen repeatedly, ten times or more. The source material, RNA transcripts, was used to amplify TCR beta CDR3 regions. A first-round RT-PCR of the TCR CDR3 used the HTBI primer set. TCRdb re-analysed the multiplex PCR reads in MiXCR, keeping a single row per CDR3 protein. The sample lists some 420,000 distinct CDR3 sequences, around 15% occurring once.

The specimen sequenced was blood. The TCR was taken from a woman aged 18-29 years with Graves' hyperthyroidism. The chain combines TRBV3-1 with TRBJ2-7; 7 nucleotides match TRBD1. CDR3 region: CASSPRQGSYEQYF. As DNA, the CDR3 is TGTGCCAGCAGCCCGCGACAGGGCTCCTACGAGCAGTACTTC.